The 2 T cell receptor beta chains below were found in one sample sequenced in a study of T-cell memory formation after mild COVID-19. One entry per CDR3 protein, called by TCRdb with MiXCR from the 5' RACE reads. The table records about 400,000 distinct CDR3 sequences, around 14% of them present only once. The sequencing sample was made of PBMCs or a T cell subset sorted from them (not recorded which). Receptor source: a man aged 18 to 29 who had mild COVID-19 (a few samples of this study predate the infection). Cell type and time point are not known.

This clonotype showed up just a few times. V is TRBV19 and J is TRBJ2-3; the match to TRBD2 covers 7 bases. In germline, CDR1 is LNHDA, CDR2 SQIVND (reference sequence). The CDR3 is 17 amino acids. V trimming: 5 bases; J trimming: 2 bases; junction bases outside the gene matches: 13. The chain's CDR3 is CASSSGDLADTTDTQYF. CDR3 DNA sequence: TGTGCCAGTAGTTCAGGCGACCTAGCGGACACCACAGATACGCAGTATTTT.

In this sample, this clonotype turned up a few times. The chain uses TRBV5-5 and TRBJ1-3; TRBD1 matches at 7 bases. The CDR3 sequence is 14 residues long. The J segment lost 6 bases and the V segment lost 4 bases, leaving 7 bases of the junction unmatched. CDR1 is SGHKS and CDR2 is YYEKEE in the germline V gene (reference sequence). In DNA form, the CDR3 reads TGTGCCAGCAGCAGGGACAGAGGTGCAAACACCATATATTTT. It translates to CASSRDRGANTIYF.